This TCR beta chain appears in the sequencing data of a study of cytomegalovirus exposure and HLA in healthy donors. Study observations and caveats: Previously analyzed data showed that most TCR beta V segments were productive at a frequency of about 87% or about 30%. The HLA-A and HLA-B alleles of most subjects were reportedly predicted accurately from TCR beta sequences. Cytomegalovirus-associated TCR beta chains were listed, numbering roughly 150.

Germline assignment: CDR1 MNHEY and CDR2 SMNVEV (reference sequence). The CDR3 sequence is 15 residues long. The V and J ends lost 0 bases and 5 bases, in that order; junction bases with no gene match: 5. As to this clone: The antigen remains undetermined.

A multiplex PCR was run with 60 Vbeta primers and 13 Jbeta primers. Libraries were prepared by immunoSEQ multiplex PCR; TCRdb keeps only in-frame clonotypes and omits some of them. The table records 150,000 or so clones, 60% to 80% of them present only once. J is TRBJ2-5 and V is TRBV27, with 8 bases matching TRBD1. Specimen: PBMCs. This receptor was taken from a man aged 18 to 29 in good health and CMV-seropositive. CDR3 bases: TGTGCCAGCAGTTTATCTAGGACAGGGATGGAGACCCAGTACTTC. This encodes CASSLSRTGMETQYF.